This T cell receptor (beta chain) was recovered during a study of breast tumors, draining lymph nodes, adjacent tissues. Study conclusions and caveats: Tumor T cell lymph node origin was a supported hypothesis, not proven. Data fit most tumor T cells coming from lymph node, expanding in tumor. Luminal-like breast cancer showed significantly greater tumor-nontumor repertoire similarity than basal-like breast cancer did. Tumor TCR diversity was below lymph nodes but above nontumor tissue.

In its sample, this clonotype was seen many times. The target antigen is unknown. CDR1 is SEHNR and CDR2 is FQNEAQ in the germline V gene (reference sequence). The CDR3 is 17 residues long. The junction had 4 bases not matched to a gene; V was cut back by 0 bases and J by 5 bases. In TCRdb, the multiplex PCR reads were re-called with MiXCR into one record per CDR3 protein. The table records about 230,000 distinct CDR3 sequences, approximately 31% of them present only once. Samples came from axillary lymph nodes draining the breast cancer. The sequence came from a female donor with breast cancer. Some clones in this sample may be carry-over from other donors' samples. The chain uses TRBV7-9 and TRBJ2-3, with 14 bases aligning to TRBD2. Sequenced: axillary lymph node tissue. The DNA for the CDR3 is TGTGCCAGCAGCTTAGCGGGACTAGCGGGAGTTGGAGATACGCAGTATTTT. Translating gives CASSLAGLAGVGDTQYF.